The 21 T cell receptor beta chains below all came from one sample that was sequenced in a study of blood T cell repertoires in COVID-19. The protocol was immunoSEQ multiplex PCR, while the TCRdb copy is restricted to in-frame clones and leaves out a portion. The table lists about 370,000 clones, around 90% of them singletons. The sample comprised peripheral blood. The receptors derive from a man younger than 30 with active or convalescent COVID-19.

The table lists this clone with a few counts. The V gene is TRBV7-8, the J gene TRBJ1-6; no firm D call. Germline values: CDR1 SGHVS, CDR2 FQNEAQ. The CDR3 length is 17 residues. V lost 4 bases, J lost 4 bases, and 17 bases lay in between. This chain's CDR3 is CASSSGRWVSYNSPLHF. CDR3 nucleotides: TGTGCCAGCAGCTCCGGGAGGTGGGTCTCTTATAATTCACCCCTCCACTTT.

V and J are TRBV18 and TRBJ1-5; tentatively, D is TRBD1 (6 bases). V gave up 4 bases and J gave up 5 bases, with 9 bases separating them. CDR3 size: 13 residues. From germline, CDR1 is KGHSH and CDR2 LQKENI. The CDR3 coding sequence is TGTGCCAGCTCACAGGACAGTTATCAGCCCCAGCATTTT. This gives the protein CASSQDSYQPQHF.

About this clone itself: Compared with germline, one end of the junction differs, possibly owing to a read error. The chain has TRBV6-2 or TRBV6-3 and TRBJ2-6; 9 bases map to TRBD1. The CDR3 runs 18 residues. The germline V gene encodes CDR1 MNHEY and CDR2 SVGEGT. CDR3 in amino acids: CASSYPGQGSSGANVLTF. DNA for the CDR3: TGTGCCAGCAGTTACCCGGGACAGGGCAGCTCTGGGGCCAACGTGCTGACTTTC.

The rearrangement links TRBV6-5 to TRBJ2-5; 7 nucleotides match TRBD2. The V gene's germline CDR1 is MNHEY and CDR2 SVGAGI. V trimming: 8 bases; J trimming: 5 bases; junction bases outside the gene matches: 5. The CDR3 totals 12 residues. The CDR3 sequence: CASATGGETQYF. The CDR3 DNA sequence: TGTGCCAGCGCCACCGGGGGGGAGACCCAGTACTTC.

The V gene is TRBV18, the J gene TRBJ2-7; no firm D call. This CDR3 spans 13 amino acids. V shed 0 bases and J shed 7 bases, with 10 bases lying between them. Germline-derived CDR1 and CDR2 are KGHSH and LQKENI. As DNA, the CDR3 is TGTGCCAGCTCACCACCGGCCCCTTCTGAGCAGTACTTC. Translation gives CASSPPAPSEQYF.

The chain couples TRBV28 to TRBJ1-4; 9 nucleotides match TRBD1. CDR1 and CDR2 from the germline V gene are MDHEN and SYDVKM. Trimming removed 8 bases from V and 7 bases from J; junction bases left unmatched: 5. The CDR3 length is 13 residues. The CDR3 DNA follows: TGTGCCAGCCAGACAGGGGGAAGTGAAAAACTGTTTTTT. Encoded protein: CASQTGGSEKLFF.

This chain connects TRBV2 to TRBJ2-7, with D perhaps TRBD2 (5 bases). With 5 bases removed from V and 4 bases from J, the gap between germline ends came to 21 bases. CDR3 size: 16 residues. From germline, CDR1 is SNHLY and CDR2 FYNNEI. The CDR3 reads CASSPRGVLRLYEQYF. The CDR3 DNA follows: TGTGCCAGCAGTCCCCGGGGAGTTTTGAGGCTGTACGAGCAGTACTTC.

The table lists this clone with a count of one. The chain uses TRBV6-2 or TRBV6-3 and TRBJ1-3, with D uncertain. Germline-derived CDR1 and CDR2 are MNHEY and SVGEGT. The CDR3 sequence is 14 residues long. Trimming took 0 bases from V and 4 from J, leaving 7 bases between them. CDR3: CASSYSLSGNTIYF. The CDR3 DNA follows: TGTGCCAGCAGTTACTCGTTATCCGGAAACACCATATATTTT.

The chain carries TRBV19 and TRBJ1-1, with D unclear. Trimming left V 0 bases short and J 5 bases short, with 13 bases between. The V gene's germline CDR1 is LNHDA and CDR2 SQIVND (reference sequence). The CDR3 runs 15 residues. CDR3 protein: CASSIDAATGTEAFF. The CDR3 DNA is TGTGCCAGTAGTATAGACGCGGCCACGGGGACTGAAGCTTTCTTT.

This sequence joins TRBV20-1 and TRBJ2-3; 12 bases map to TRBD2. Germline lookup yields CDR1 DFQATT and CDR2 SNEGSKA (reference sequence). V lost 3 bases, J lost 4 bases, and 11 bases stayed unmatched. The length of the CDR3 is 17 residues. The DNA for the CDR3 is TGCAGTGCTAGTACCCTAGCGGGAGGGCCTGTTCCAGATACGCAGTATTTT. It translates to CSASTLAGGPVPDTQYF.

The chain employs TRBV2 and TRBJ2-3; 7 bases align to TRBD2. The CDR3 consists of 15 residues. Germline CDR1 reads SNHLY; CDR2 reads FYNNEI. J gave up 2 bases and V 5 bases, and 7 bases lay outside the gene matches. CDR3 sequence reads: CASSISGVYTDTQYF. CDR3 nucleotides: TGTGCCAGCAGTATAAGCGGGGTATACACAGATACGCAGTATTTT.

The CDR3 protein is CASGLAQTGTGRFGYTF. Here the CDR3 DNA reads TGTGCTAGTGGTTTGGCCCAGACCGGGACAGGGAGATTTGGCTACACCTTC. The rearrangement uses TRBV12-5 and TRBJ1-2; 9 bases align to TRBD1. The germline V gene has CDR1 LGHNT and CDR2 FRNRAP. There are 17 residues in the CDR3. The ends lost 1 base at V and 7 bases at J; junction bases unmatched: 13.

The chain uses TRBV6-5 and TRBJ1-1; D ambiguous. Germline lookup yields CDR1 MNHEY and CDR2 SVGAGI. The CDR3 length is 14 residues. Trimming pared 5 bases from V and 0 bases from J, leaving 10 bases between. This chain's CDR3 is CASSRGNMNTEAFF. For the CDR3, the DNA is TGTGCCAGCAGTAGAGGAAACATGAACACTGAAGCTTTCTTT.

The rearrangement joins TRBV28 to TRBJ1-1; a weak D match, TRBD1 (5 bases). CDR1 is MDHEN, CDR2 SYDVKM, per germline. V lost 3 bases and J 0 bases, leaving 14 bases between the germline ends. The CDR3 sequence is 16 residues long. The CDR3 region has the DNA TGTGCCAGCAGTTTTACTGGGCGGGGGATGAACACTGAAGCTTTCTTT. The encoded protein is CASSFTGRGMNTEAFF.

This chain uses TRBV2 with TRBJ2-5, with 7 bases lining up with TRBD1. This CDR3 is built from 12 residues. V was pared by 8 bases and J by 5 bases, with 5 bases of the junction left unmatched. Per germline, CDR1 SNHLY and CDR2 FYNNEI. This CDR3 is CASDRELETQYF. CDR3 DNA sequence: TGTGCCAGCGACAGGGAATTGGAGACCCAGTACTTC. Together with reference TRBV2 and TRBJ2-5, the CDR3 gives the full variable domain: EPEVTQTPSHQVTQMGQEVILRCVPISNHLYFYWYRQILGQKVEFLVSFYNNEISEKSEIFDDQFSVERPDGSNFTLKIRSTKLEDSAMYFCASDRELETQYFGPGTRLLVL.

The chain employs TRBV29-1 and TRBJ2-5; tentative D call: TRBD2 (6 bases). The V gene lost 4 bases and the J gene lost 5 bases, with 11 bases spanning the gap. This CDR3 comprises 12 residues. Germline V gives CDR1 SQVTM, CDR2 ANQGSEA. CDR3 bases: TGCAGCGTTGGGCGGGGCGGTGAGACCCAGTACTTC. Residues: CSVGRGGETQYF.

V usage is TRBV28 and J usage is TRBJ1-1, with D perhaps TRBD1 (5 bases). This CDR3 comprises 12 residues. The germline V gene has CDR1 MDHEN and CDR2 SYDVKM. Trimming removed 6 bases at V and 7 bases at J, with 12 bases between. The CDR3 nucleotides read TGTGCCAGCAGCGATTTGGGGGGTGAAGCTTTCTTT. Residues: CASSDLGGEAFF.

The chain's CDR3 is CASSNHRTGQGQPQHF. In DNA form, the CDR3 reads TGTGCCAGTAGTAACCACCGGACAGGGCAGGGGCAGCCCCAGCATTTT. The chain combines TRBV19 with TRBJ1-5; TRBD1 agrees at 8 bases. J lost 7 bases, V lost 4 bases, and 12 bases had no gene match. The CDR3 contains 16 residues. CDR1 and CDR2 from the germline V gene are LNHDA and SQIVND (reference sequence).

The chain has TRBV4-1 and TRBJ1-1; D remains ambiguous. CDR1 and CDR2 from the germline V gene are MGHRA and YSYEKL. V shed 1 base and J shed 7 bases, with 4 bases lying between them. The CDR3 totals 11 residues. CDR3 in DNA: TGCGCCAGCAGCCAAGGAGGTGAAGCTTTCTTT. Residues: CASSQGGEAFF.

This rearrangement joins TRBV9 to TRBJ1-2; a weak D match, TRBD1 (6 bases). Germline CDR1 SGDLS, CDR2 YYNGEE. Trimming took 0 bases from V and 7 from J, leaving 13 bases between them. The CDR3 is 14 amino acids. The CDR3 here is CASSVALRGGGYTF. The CDR3 nucleotides are TGTGCCAGCAGCGTAGCGCTCAGGGGTGGTGGCTACACCTTC.

This chain connects TRBV4-3 to TRBJ1-4; D is possibly TRBD1 (5 bases). CDR3 size: 15 residues. The V end was cut by 1 base, the J end by 10 bases, with 16 bases between. Germline-derived CDR1 and CDR2 are LGHNA and YSLEER. In DNA, the CDR3 is TGCGCCAGCAGCCAAGTTCCAGGGTCGATTGGAAAACTGTTTTTT. It yields the protein CASSQVPGSIGKLFF.